One and the same sample provided the 28 T cell receptor beta chains below, sequenced in a study of cytomegalovirus exposure and HLA in healthy donors. Both 60 Vbeta primers and 13 Jbeta primers went into the PCR. Clones were read by immunoSEQ multiplex PCR, and TCRdb kept only the in-frame ones, dropping some. The table includes around 65,000 clones, 65% to 80% detected once. Sample: PBMCs. These receptors were taken from a man aged 40-55 years in good health and CMV-seropositive.

This chain connects TRBV15 to TRBJ1-1; D unresolved. CDR3 length: 17 amino acids. The V end was cut by 3 bases, the J end by 5 bases, with 22 bases between. The V gene's germline CDR1 is LNHNV and CDR2 YYDKDF (reference sequence). For the CDR3, the DNA is TGTGCCACCAGCAGCTTCCGTCCGGGGATGGTGTGGACTGAAGCTTTCTTT. Translating it yields CATSSFRPGMVWTEAFF.

There are a few counts of this clone. The chain recombines TRBV13 with TRBJ1-6; 9 bases align to TRBD1. V gave up 0 bases and J gave up 9 bases; unmatched junction bases: 0. Germline values: CDR1 PRHDT, CDR2 FYEKMQ (reference sequence). The CDR3 extends over 14 amino acids. CDR3 DNA sequence: TGTGCCAGCAGCTTAGGGACAGGGGGTTCACCCCTCCACTTT. This gives the protein CASSLGTGGSPLHF.

The V gene is TRBV7-6, the J gene TRBJ2-7, with TRBD1 matching over 9 bases. V gave up 5 bases and J gave up 3 bases; unmatched junction bases: 5. The CDR3 length is 14 residues. The germline gives CDR1 SGHVS, CDR2 FNYEAQ. The CDR3 loop reads CASSLGQGFYEQYF. CDR3 nucleotides: TGTGCCAGCAGCCTGGGACAGGGATTCTACGAGCAGTACTTC.

This chain links TRBV6-5 with TRBJ1-2; TRBD1 matches at 8 bases. With 1 base clipped from V and 3 bases from J, the junction kept 1 base outside the gene matches. Looked up from germline, CDR1 is MNHEY and CDR2 is SVGAGI. CDR3 length: 14 residues. The CDR3 is CASSYYRGDYGYTF. CDR3 sequence (DNA): TGTGCCAGCAGTTACTACAGGGGGGACTATGGCTACACCTTC.

In the case of this clone: An end of the junction does not agree with germline; a read error may underlie this. The chain joins TRBV7-7 to TRBJ2-7, with a possible D match to TRBD2 (5 bases). CDR1 is SSHAT, CDR2 FNYEAQ, per germline (reference sequence). The length of the CDR3 is 15 residues. The CDR3: CASSPGNHPSYEQYF. The CDR3, as DNA: TGTGCTAGCAGCCCCGGGAACCACCCTTCCTACGAGCAGTACTTC.

The rearrangement links TRBV10-3 to TRBJ2-5; no clear D. V lost 0 bases and J lost 3, with 8 bases in between. The CDR3 sequence is 14 residues long. Looked up from germline, CDR1 is ENHRY and CDR2 is SYGVKD. DNA for the CDR3: TGTGCCATCAGTGAGTCCGGCCAGGAAGAGACCCAGTACTTC. Translation: CAISESGQEETQYF.

V usage is TRBV30 and J usage is TRBJ2-7; 10 bases line up with TRBD2. The CDR3 is 16 residues long. Germline V gives CDR1 GTSNPN, CDR2 SVGIG (reference sequence). The ends lost 1 base at V and 5 bases at J; junction bases unmatched: 11. CDR3 protein: CAWSGGGTSVRNEQYF. As DNA, the CDR3 is TGTGCCTGGAGTGGGGGGGGGACTAGCGTTCGAAACGAGCAGTACTTC.

The chain recombines TRBV5-4 with TRBJ1-2, with 9 nucleotides matching TRBD1. CDR1 and CDR2 (germline): SGHNT, YYREEE (reference sequence). There are 16 residues in the CDR3. V gave up 4 bases and J gave up 6 bases; unmatched junction bases: 13. The DNA for the CDR3 is TGTGCCAGCAGCGCCCCCTTATTGGGGACAGGGAATGGCTACACCTTC. Its translation is CASSAPLLGTGNGYTF.

The rearrangement uses TRBV2 and TRBJ1-1; TRBD1 matches at 7 bases. The CDR3 runs 15 residues. After removal of 6 bases from V and 2 bases from J, the junction contained 9 bases not matched to a gene. In germline, CDR1 is SNHLY, CDR2 FYNNEI. DNA for the CDR3: TGTGCCAGCAGGGAGACAGGGCCCTCCAACACTGAAGCTTTCTTT. Amino acid sequence: CASRETGPSNTEAFF. The full variable domain, with the rest looked up from reference TRBV2 and TRBJ1-1, is EPEVTQTPSHQVTQMGQEVILRCVPISNHLYFYWYRQILGQKVEFLVSFYNNEISEKSEIFDDQFSVERPDGSNFTLKIRSTKLEDSAMYFCASRETGPSNTEAFFGQGTRLTVV.

The chain recombines TRBV5-1 with TRBJ1-3; possibly TRBD1 for D (5 bases). CDR3 size: 15 residues. The V end lost 4 bases, the J end lost 0 bases, and 11 bases lay between the germline ends. In germline, CDR1 is SGHRS, CDR2 YFSETQ. This chain's CDR3 is CASSRPTDSGNTIYF. In DNA form, the CDR3 reads TGCGCCAGCAGCCGCCCGACAGACTCTGGAAACACCATATATTTT.

J is TRBJ2-3 and V is TRBV7-3; 13 nucleotides line up with TRBD2. Looked up from germline, CDR1 is SGHTA and CDR2 is FQGTGA. Germline trimming cut 5 bases from V and 1 base from J; bases unmatched to any gene: 6. The CDR3 has 17 residues. The CDR3 nucleotides are TGTGCCAGCAGCCCAGGACTAGCGGGAGAAGGCACAGATACGCAGTATTTT. This codes for CASSPGLAGEGTDTQYF.

Note on this clone: This likely comes from a read error, as the CDR3 has no conserved phenylalanine or tryptophan at its end. The chain carries TRBV4-1 and TRBJ2-7; TRBD2 aligns across 8 bases. With 0 bases clipped from V and 2 bases from J, the junction kept 6 bases outside the gene matches. The CDR3 contains 16 residues. Germline CDR1 reads MGHRA; CDR2 reads YSYEKL. The DNA of the CDR3 is TGCGCCAGCAGCCAAGATTTTGCACTAGCGGCCTACGAGCAGTACTCC. Translated, it gives CASSQDFALAAYEQYS.

This clone came up a few times. The gene calls are TRBV19 and TRBJ1-1; D is possibly TRBD1 (5 bases). This CDR3 spans 14 amino acids. The V end lost 6 bases, the J end lost 5 bases, and 16 bases lay between the germline ends. Germline V gene sequence: CDR1 LNHDA, CDR2 SQIVND (reference sequence). CDR3 nucleotides: TGTGCCAGTAGAGTGGGGCGGGAAACGACTGAAGCTTTCTTT. Translating gives CASRVGRETTEAFF.

The chain is built from TRBV11-2 and TRBJ2-1; TRBD1 matches at 9 bases. V shed 0 bases and J 7 bases; nucleotides not matched to a gene: 4. CDR1 and CDR2 (germline): SGHAT, FQNNGV. The CDR3 extends over 15 amino acids. CDR3 residues: CASSLDPGQGNEQFF. The CDR3 DNA follows: TGTGCCAGCAGCTTAGATCCGGGACAGGGAAATGAGCAGTTCTTC.

The chain recombines TRBV2 with TRBJ2-1; 9 bases line up with TRBD2. V was pared by 4 bases and J by 4 bases, with 2 bases of the junction left unmatched. This CDR3 contains 14 residues. Germline values: CDR1 SNHLY, CDR2 FYNNEI. CDR3 nucleotide sequence: TGTGCCAGCAGTGTCACTAGCGGGTACAATGAGCAGTTCTTC. This codes for CASSVTSGYNEQFF.

The chain has TRBV20-1 and TRBJ1-1; the D gene is possibly TRBD1 (6 bases). Trimming stripped 2 bases from V and 9 bases from J, with 10 bases between. CDR1 DFQATT and CDR2 SNEGSKA come from the germline V gene (reference sequence). The CDR3 runs 11 residues. CDR3 sequence: CSARQQGKAFF. CDR3 nucleotide sequence: TGCAGTGCTAGACAACAGGGTAAAGCTTTCTTT.

V is TRBV6-5 and J is TRBJ1-1; 8 bases align to TRBD1. The length of the CDR3 is 15 residues. Germline trimming cut 4 bases from V and 5 bases from J; bases unmatched to any gene: 9. Germline CDR1 MNHEY, CDR2 SVGAGI. The CDR3 loop reads CASSFDRGRSTEAFF. The CDR3, as DNA: TGTGCCAGCAGTTTCGACAGGGGCAGGAGTACTGAAGCTTTCTTT.

The chain joins TRBV7-3 to TRBJ1-1, with D unresolved. Germline V lookup: CDR1 SGHTA, CDR2 FQGTGA. The length of the CDR3 is 13 residues. Trimming pared 3 bases from V and 4 bases from J, leaving 9 bases between. This CDR3 is CASSFRGGTEAFF. In DNA form, the CDR3 reads TGTGCCAGCAGCTTTCGGGGTGGCACTGAAGCTTTCTTT.

V is TRBV27 and J is TRBJ2-6, with TRBD1 as a possible D gene (6 bases). The CDR3 length is 18 residues. CDR1 and CDR2 (germline): MNHEY, SMNVEV (reference sequence). V lost 5 bases, J lost 0 bases, and 17 bases lay in between. The CDR3 DNA follows: TGTGCCAGCAGTCCCCTCTTTGGGACAAGCTCTGGGGCCAACGTCCTGACTTTC. This gives the protein CASSPLFGTSSGANVLTF. Full variable domain (outside the CDR3, taken from reference TRBV27 and TRBJ2-6): EAQVTQNPRYLITVTGKKLTVTCSQNMNHEYMSWYRQDPGLGLRQIYYSMNVEVTDKGDVPEGYKVSRKEKRNFPLILESPSPNQTSLYFCASSPLFGTSSGANVLTFGAGSRLTVL.

The chain combines TRBV10-3 with TRBJ2-7, with TRBD1 matching over 8 bases. The CDR3 spans 14 residues. V dropped 10 bases and J dropped 2; count of bases not matched to a gene: 10. The germline CDR1 and CDR2 sequences are ENHRY and SYGVKD. The CDR3 coding sequence is TGTGCCAGCCGTAACAGGGGGTCCACCTACGAGCAGTACTTC. Protein: CASRNRGSTYEQYF.

The V and J genes are TRBV13 and TRBJ2-2; 10 bases are shared with TRBD2. CDR1 and CDR2 from the germline V gene are PRHDT and FYEKMQ (reference sequence). The V and J ends lost 4 bases and 2 bases, in that order; junction bases with no gene match: 10. This CDR3 is 18 amino acids long. In DNA form, the CDR3 reads TGTGCCAGCAGCTCCATGGCTAGCGGGGGCGGAAACACCGGGGAGCTGTTTTTT. It translates to CASSSMASGGGNTGELFF.

The V gene is TRBV7-2, the J gene TRBJ2-3, with TRBD2 matching over 9 bases. The CDR3 consists of 15 residues. Germline V gene lookup returns CDR1 SGHTA and CDR2 FQGNSA. V was pared by 3 bases and J by 3 bases, with 4 bases of the junction left unmatched. CDR3: CASSLSSGSTDTQYF. CDR3 DNA sequence: TGTGCCAGCAGCTTGAGTAGCGGGAGTACAGATACGCAGTATTTT.

V is TRBV4-2 and J is TRBJ2-7, with TRBD2 matching over 8 bases. CDR1 and CDR2 from the germline V gene are LGHNA and YNFKEQ. V was clipped by 0 bases and J by 2 bases; unmatched bases: 9. The CDR3 has 17 amino acids. DNA for the CDR3: TGTGCCAGCAGCCAAGATCTGAATAGCGGGGCACCCTACGAGCAGTACTTC. As protein: CASSQDLNSGAPYEQYF.

V and J are TRBV7-2 and TRBJ1-4; weak D call: TRBD1 (5 bases). Germline assignment: CDR1 SGHTA and CDR2 FQGNSA. This CDR3 region has 17 residues. Trimming took 5 bases from V and 0 from J, leaving 16 bases between them. In DNA form, the CDR3 reads TGTGCCAGCAGCCCAACGACAGCCTATGCAACTAATGAAAAACTGTTTTTT. Its translation is CASSPTTAYATNEKLFF.

The chain employs TRBV2 and TRBJ1-6, with D unresolved. The germline V gene encodes CDR1 SNHLY and CDR2 FYNNEI. V was trimmed by 5 bases and J by 0 bases, leaving 8 bases between them. The CDR3 length is 15 residues. CDR3 nucleotide sequence: TGTGCCAGCAGTTTACAGAGCTCCTATAATTCACCCCTCCACTTT. Translated: CASSLQSSYNSPLHF. The full variable domain, rest sourced from reference TRBV2 and TRBJ1-6, is EPEVTQTPSHQVTQMGQEVILRCVPISNHLYFYWYRQILGQKVEFLVSFYNNEISEKSEIFDDQFSVERPDGSNFTLKIRSTKLEDSAMYFCASSLQSSYNSPLHFGNGTRLTVT.

This clone was observed once. This chain joins TRBV27 and TRBJ2-5, with 7 positions matching TRBD2. Looked up from germline, CDR1 is MNHEY and CDR2 is SMNVEV (reference sequence). The CDR3 has 13 residues. V was clipped by 7 bases and J by 4 bases; unmatched bases: 6. The CDR3 loop reads CASTAGEGETQYF. CDR3 DNA: TGTGCCAGCACGGCGGGGGAGGGAGAGACCCAGTACTTC.

The chain has TRBV19 and TRBJ2-7, with 10 bases lining up with TRBD1. V lost 7 bases, J lost 6 bases, and 9 bases stayed unmatched. This CDR3 contains 14 residues. Germline CDR1 LNHDA, CDR2 SQIVND (reference sequence). CDR3 DNA sequence: TGTGCCAGTAAAATGACAGGGGGCGAATCCGAGCAGTACTTC. It yields the protein CASKMTGGESEQYF.

The sample holds a few counts of this clone. The V and J genes are TRBV15 and TRBJ2-1; 10 nucleotides agree with TRBD2. Germline trimming cut 1 base from V and 8 bases from J; bases unmatched to any gene: 5. The length of the CDR3 is 15 residues. Germline-derived CDR1 and CDR2 are LNHNV and YYDKDF (reference sequence). Written as DNA, the CDR3 is TGTGCCACCAGCAGAGGGAGGACTAGCGGCGATGAGCAGTTCTTC. Protein sequence: CATSRGRTSGDEQFF.